The clone carrying this T cell receptor (beta chain) has more than one count but fewer than ten. This specimen belongs to a study of regulatory T cells in long-lasting Graves disease. The V end lost 6 bases, the J end lost 6 bases, and 20 bases lay between the germline ends. This CDR3 region has 15 residues. The germline gives CDR1 LNHDA, CDR2 SQIVND (reference sequence). HTBI primers from iRepertoire and Arm-PCR of CDR3 regions yielded the TCR beta libraries. Via MiXCR, TCRdb re-called the multiplex PCR reads, giving one row per CDR3 protein. The sample contains over 450,000 distinct CDR3 sequences, 9.5% to 15% of which appear only once. The sample's time point: newly diagnosed GD, antithyroid drugs for less than 3 months. TCR sequences were obtained from RNA taken from PBMCs. The data also belong to a second study, concerning T cells in Graves' hyperthyroidism and ophthalmopathy.

Sequencing used peripheral blood mononuclear cells (PBMCs), obtained at new diagnosis, from a patient treated with antithyroid drugs. This receptor was identified in a woman aged 25 to 45 with Graves disease. The chain couples TRBV19 to TRBJ1-1, with D possibly TRBD1 on 6 matching bases. Written as DNA, the CDR3 is TGTGCCAGTAGGACTGTTGGAGGGGGAAGCGCTGAAGCTTTCTTT. This encodes CASRTVGGGSAEAFF. Variable domain in full (rest from reference TRBV19 and TRBJ1-1): DGGITQSPKYLFRKEGQNVTLSCEQNLNHDAMYWYRQDPGQGLRLIYYSQIVNDFQKGDIAEGYSVSREKKESFPLTVTSAQKNPTAFYLCASRTVGGGSAEAFFGQGTRLTVV.